This T cell receptor (beta chain) was sequenced for a study of CD8 T cells in Susac syndrome. Between the trimmed V and J ends, which lost 2 bases and 0 bases, there was a span of 5 bases. Germline V CDR1 and CDR2: MNHNY, SVGAGI (reference sequence). This CDR3 has 14 residues. Sequencing targeted TCR beta in T cells from blood (CD8+ and CD4+). The recently defined diagnostic criteria for definite or probable disease were met by the Susac syndrome patients. The CD8+ and CD4+ T cells were isolated magnetically using a negative isolation approach, whereas the TEMRA cells were enriched by FACS. The RNA input was roughly 0.45 to 1 ug, and it was reverse transcribed with random hexamers. Amplification of TCR beta CDR3 across 54 Vbeta and 13 Jbeta was performed with immunoSEQ multiplex PCR. TCRdb reprocessed the immunoSEQ multiplex PCR reads with MiXCR, giving one entry per CDR3 protein. The sample records about 71,000 distinct CDR3 sequences, approximately 93% being singletons.

The clonotype comes from a human donor with Susac syndrome. This rearrangement joins TRBV6-6 to TRBJ1-3, with D hard to call. Sequenced material: CD4+ T cells from PBMCs. The CDR3 sequence: CASSYEGSGNTIYF. The CDR3 DNA is TGTGCCAGCAGTTACGAAGGCTCTGGAAACACCATATATTTT.